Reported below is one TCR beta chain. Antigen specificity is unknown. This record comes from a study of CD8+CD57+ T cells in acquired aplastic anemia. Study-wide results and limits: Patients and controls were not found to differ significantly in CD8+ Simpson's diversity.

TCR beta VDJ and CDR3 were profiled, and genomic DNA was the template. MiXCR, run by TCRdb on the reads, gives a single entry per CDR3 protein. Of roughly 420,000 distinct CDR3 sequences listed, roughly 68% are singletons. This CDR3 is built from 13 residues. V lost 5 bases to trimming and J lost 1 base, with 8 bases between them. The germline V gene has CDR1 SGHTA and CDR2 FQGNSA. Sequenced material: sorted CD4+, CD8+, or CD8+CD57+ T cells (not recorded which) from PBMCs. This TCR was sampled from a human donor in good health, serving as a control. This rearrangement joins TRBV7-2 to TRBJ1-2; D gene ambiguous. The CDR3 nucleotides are TGTGCCAGCAGCCCCGTTGTTAACTATGGCTACACCTTC. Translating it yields CASSPVVNYGYTF.